The 30 T cell receptor beta chains given below trace back to one sample, sequenced in a study of blood T cell repertoires in COVID-19. TCRdb's table, derived via immunoSEQ multiplex PCR, lists solely in-frame clones and lacks some. Counted here are 80,000 to 95,000 clones, about 86% occurring once; the ten biggest clones make up about a fifth. Sequencing used peripheral blood. The receptors originated from a woman aged 80 or over in a cohort sampled during active or convalescent COVID-19.

The chain combines TRBV2 with TRBJ1-6; a weak D match, TRBD1 (5 bases). Germline CDR1 and CDR2: SNHLY and FYNNEI. The germline V and J ends were trimmed by 3 bases and 10 bases, with 13 bases remaining between them. The CDR3 sequence is 14 residues long. The CDR3: CASSDGRGWSPLHF. CDR3 sequence (DNA): TGTGCCAGCAGTGATGGTAGGGGCTGGTCACCCCTCCACTTT. Filled out from reference TRBV2 and TRBJ1-6, the complete variable domain reads EPEVTQTPSHQVTQMGQEVILRCVPISNHLYFYWYRQILGQKVEFLVSFYNNEISEKSEIFDDQFSVERPDGSNFTLKIRSTKLEDSAMYFCASSDGRGWSPLHFGNGTRLTVT.

The genes are TRBV7-7 and TRBJ1-3; TRBD1 agrees at 8 bases. Per the germline V gene, CDR1 is SSHAT and CDR2 is FNYEAQ (reference sequence). The CDR3 has 16 amino acids. As DNA, the CDR3 is TGTGCTAGCCCACTTTCACAGGGGGACTCTGGAAACACCATATATTTT. This sequence encodes CASPLSQGDSGNTIYF.

This sequence joins TRBV6-4 and TRBJ2-3; TRBD2 matches 7 bases. J gave up 1 base and V 8 bases, and 9 bases lay outside the gene matches. Germline lookup yields CDR1 MRHNA and CDR2 SNTAGT. This CDR3 is built from 15 residues. As DNA, the CDR3 is TGTGCCAGCGCTTCTAGCGGCCAGGGCACAGATACGCAGTATTTT. It yields the protein CASASSGQGTDTQYF.

The CDR3 protein is CAISESLSGYTF. CDR3 DNA: TGTGCCATCAGTGAGTCGCTTAGTGGCTACACCTTC. The chain is built from TRBV10-3 and TRBJ1-2; no firm D call. Germline V gene sequence: CDR1 ENHRY, CDR2 SYGVKD. The CDR3 has 12 amino acids. The germline V and J ends were trimmed by 0 bases and 7 bases, with 6 bases remaining between them.

The chain is built from TRBV9 and TRBJ1-6; no reliable D call. Per germline, CDR1 SGDLS and CDR2 YYNGEE. The CDR3 runs 14 residues. V was trimmed by 0 bases and J by 7 bases, leaving 8 bases between them. The CDR3 bases are TGTGCCAGCAGCGTAGATAACCGGAATTCACCCCTCCACTTT. Translation: CASSVDNRNSPLHF.

The chain employs TRBV12-3 or TRBV12-4 and TRBJ1-2, with 8 bases matching TRBD1. The CDR3 consists of 13 residues. The J segment lost 8 bases and the V segment lost 6 bases, leaving 8 bases of the junction unmatched. CDR3 in amino acids: CASSRQGSGGYTF. The CDR3 DNA is TGTGCCAGCAGCAGACAGGGGTCGGGAGGCTACACCTTC.

The rearrangement joins TRBV11-3 to TRBJ2-7; 7 bases fit TRBD2. This CDR3 comprises 12 residues. CDR1 is SGHNT, CDR2 YENEEA, per germline. The trim removed 5 bases at V and 12 bases at J, leaving 10 bases unmatched. The chain's CDR3 is CASSPFAGELYV. In DNA form, the CDR3 reads TGTGCCAGCAGCCCTTTTGCGGGAGAATTGTACGTC.

The chain recombines TRBV5-6 with TRBJ1-4; unclear D gene. Germline lookup yields CDR1 SGHDT and CDR2 YYEEEE. This CDR3 is built from 14 residues. Deletions cut 0 bases from V and 8 bases from J, with 11 bases between. In nucleotides, the CDR3 is TGTGCCAGCAGCTTGGGAGGGCTGGCGGAAAAACTGTTTTTT. Translated: CASSLGGLAEKLFF.

The chain recombines TRBV12-5 with TRBJ2-1; TRBD2 aligns across 10 bases. The ends lost 1 base at V and 6 bases at J; junction bases unmatched: 0. This CDR3 contains 14 residues. Germline lookup yields CDR1 LGHNT and CDR2 FRNRAP. The CDR3 DNA follows: TGTGCTAGTGGTTTGGGACTAGCGGGCAATGAGCAGTTCTTC. Translated, it gives CASGLGLAGNEQFF.

V is TRBV27 and J is TRBJ1-5, with D possibly matching TRBD1 (6 bases). V shed 3 bases and J shed 6 bases, with 12 bases lying between them. This CDR3 is built from 14 residues. The germline V gene has CDR1 MNHEY and CDR2 SMNVEV (reference sequence). Here the CDR3 DNA reads TGTGCCAGCAGTTTTCGGGGGGCGGTTCAGCCCCAGCATTTT. Protein: CASSFRGAVQPQHF.

This chain links TRBV19 with TRBJ1-2; no reliable D call. CDR3 length: 14 residues. Trimming took off 6 bases at V and 6 bases at J, with 17 bases between the two ends. Germline V gene sequence: CDR1 LNHDA, CDR2 SQIVND (reference sequence). In DNA, the CDR3 is TGTGCCAGTAGCCGGGGAGGGTTAAACAATGGCTACACCTTC. Its translation is CASSRGGLNNGYTF.

In DNA form, the CDR3 reads TGTGCCAGCAGCCCCCCTCAGCGCATCTCCTACAATGAGCAGTTCTTC. Translated, it gives CASSPPQRISYNEQFF. This sequence joins TRBV5-4 and TRBJ2-1; D is unclear. The CDR3 loop spans 16 amino acids. The V and J ends lost 4 bases and 0 bases respectively, with 14 bases between them. Per the germline V gene, CDR1 is SGHNT and CDR2 is YYREEE (reference sequence).

V and J are TRBV7-3 and TRBJ2-5; possible D gene TRBD1, 6 bases. V lost 5 bases, J lost 5 bases, and 12 bases lay in between. The CDR3 covers 13 residues. Per germline, CDR1 SGHTA and CDR2 FQGTGA. CDR3 amino acids: CASSAYRDETQYF. The CDR3 DNA reads TGTGCCAGCAGCGCATACAGGGATGAGACCCAGTACTTC.

This chain links TRBV10-2 with TRBJ2-5; tentatively, D is TRBD1 (5 bases). There are 14 residues in the CDR3. The germline CDR1 and CDR2 sequences are WSHSY and SAAADI. V was trimmed by 4 bases and J by 3 bases, leaving 12 bases between them. CDR3 region: CASSGGPREETQYF. In DNA form, the CDR3 reads TGCGCCAGCAGTGGCGGTCCCAGGGAAGAGACCCAGTACTTC.

The rearrangement joins TRBV7-2 to TRBJ2-7, with 10 nucleotides matching TRBD1. The CDR3 loop spans 15 amino acids. Germline CDR1 SGHTA, CDR2 FQGNSA. J was trimmed by 4 bases and V by 5 bases; bases with no gene match: 8. The CDR3 reads CASSVVGTGVYEQYF. The CDR3 nucleotides read TGTGCCAGCAGCGTAGTAGGGACAGGGGTTTACGAGCAGTACTTC. Full variable domain (remainder filled in from reference TRBV7-2 and TRBJ2-7): GAGVSQSPSNKVTEKGKDVELRCDPISGHTALYWYRQSLGQGLEFLIYFQGNSAPDKSGLPSDRFSAERTGGSVSTLTIQRTQQEDSAVYLCASSVVGTGVYEQYFGPGTRLTVT.

The genes are TRBV3-1 (or the pseudogene TRBV3-2) and TRBJ2-1; no firm D call. V was shortened by 3 bases and J by 6 bases, with 6 bases between the two germline ends. Germline V gene data show CDR1 as LGHDT and CDR2 as YNNKEL (reference sequence). The CDR3 contains 12 residues. The DNA of the CDR3 is TGTGCCAGCAGCCAGATTAGCAATGAGCAGTTCTTC. Its protein is CASSQISNEQFF.

The chain couples TRBV11-3 to TRBJ2-1; D not certain. CDR3 length: 15 residues. Per germline, CDR1 SGHNT and CDR2 YENEEA. Deletions cut 1 base from V and 0 bases from J, with 7 bases between. The CDR3 is CASSLGRGSYNEQFF. The CDR3, as DNA: TGTGCCAGCAGCTTAGGACGCGGCTCCTACAATGAGCAGTTCTTC. Drawing the rest from reference TRBV11-3 and TRBJ2-1, the complete variable domain is EAGVVQSPRYKIIEKKQPVAFWCNPISGHNTLYWYLQNLGQGPELLIRYENEEAVDDSQLPKDRFSAERLKGVDSTLKIQPAELGDSAVYLCASSLGRGSYNEQFFGPGTRLTVL.

The chain employs TRBV27 and TRBJ1-1; D unresolved. Germline assignment: CDR1 MNHEY and CDR2 SMNVEV (reference sequence). Trimming took 5 bases from V and 8 from J, leaving 18 bases between them. The CDR3 covers 14 residues. The CDR3 spells CASSPYGSTPEAFF. For the CDR3, the DNA is TGTGCCAGCAGTCCGTACGGGAGCACCCCCGAAGCTTTCTTT.

V is TRBV11-3 and J is TRBJ2-7; perhaps TRBD1 as D (5 bases). Trimming took 1 base from V and 2 from J, leaving 12 bases between them. The germline V gene encodes CDR1 SGHNT and CDR2 YENEEA. The CDR3 totals 15 residues. This CDR3 reads CASSLGRQPAYEQYF. As DNA, the CDR3 is TGTGCCAGCAGCTTAGGTCGACAGCCCGCCTACGAGCAGTACTTC.

The chain combines TRBV7-3 with TRBJ2-2; TRBD2 is a possible D gene (5 bases). Germline V gene data show CDR1 as SGHTA and CDR2 as FQGTGA. V lost 0 bases and J 2 bases, leaving 16 bases between the germline ends. The CDR3 extends over 18 amino acids. CDR3 sequence reads: CASSLTPPGGGNTGELFF. CDR3 in DNA: TGTGCCAGCAGCTTAACCCCCCCGGGTGGAGGAAACACCGGGGAGCTGTTTTTT.

In its sample, this clone was seen a few times. V usage is TRBV7-9 and J usage is TRBJ2-7; no clear D. Germline CDR1 and CDR2: SEHNR and FQNEAQ (reference sequence). V lost 5 bases and J 2 bases, leaving 13 bases between the germline ends. The CDR3 has 14 amino acids. CDR3 sequence: CASSPPRRAYEQYF. DNA for the CDR3: TGTGCCAGCAGCCCCCCGCGTCGCGCCTACGAGCAGTACTTC.

The chain uses TRBV15 and TRBJ1-2; TRBD1 aligns across 12 bases. In germline, CDR1 is LNHNV, CDR2 YYDKDF (reference sequence). The CDR3 is made up of 15 amino acids. V shed 1 base and J 5 bases; nucleotides not matched to a gene: 2. The CDR3 DNA is TGTGCCACCAGCAGAGGGGACAGGGGGCTTTATGGCTACACCTTC. Protein: CATSRGDRGLYGYTF.

This chain joins TRBV7-2 and TRBJ2-2; 13 positions agree with TRBD2. CDR3 size: 16 residues. V was pared by 4 bases and J by 3 bases, with 2 bases of the junction left unmatched. The germline CDR1 and CDR2 sequences are SGHTA and FQGNSA. The CDR3 reads CASSSGLAGDTGELFF. DNA for the CDR3: TGTGCCAGCAGCTCCGGACTAGCGGGAGACACCGGGGAGCTGTTTTTT. Based on the CDR3 plus reference TRBV7-2 and TRBJ2-2, the full variable domain is GAGVSQSPSNKVTEKGKDVELRCDPISGHTALYWYRQSLGQGLEFLIYFQGNSAPDKSGLPSDRFSAERTGGSVSTLTIQRTQQEDSAVYLCASSSGLAGDTGELFFGEGSRLTVL.

The chain employs TRBV5-4 and TRBJ1-2; 9 bases agree with TRBD1. Germline lookup yields CDR1 SGHNT and CDR2 YYREEE (reference sequence). The V and J ends lost 0 bases and 8 bases, in that order; junction bases with no gene match: 5. The CDR3 consists of 14 residues. CDR3 sequence: CASSLDRGRVGYTF. DNA of the CDR3: TGTGCCAGCAGCTTGGACAGGGGGCGCGTGGGCTACACCTTC. Full variable domain (missing parts from reference TRBV5-4 and TRBJ1-2): ETGVTQSPTHLIKTRGQQVTLRCSSQSGHNTVSWYQQALGQGPQFIFQYYREEENGRGNFPPRFSGLQFPNYSSELNVNALELDDSALYLCASSLDRGRVGYTFGSGTRLTVV.

The chain has TRBV5-4 and TRBJ2-3; the match to TRBD2 covers 7 bases. Germline loops: CDR1 SGHNT, CDR2 YYREEE (reference sequence). V was clipped by 0 bases and J by 4 bases; unmatched bases: 2. This CDR3 has 14 amino acids. The CDR3 coding sequence is TGTGCCAGCAGCTTGGGCGGGAGCTCAGATACGCAGTATTTT. As protein: CASSLGGSSDTQYF.

The V gene is TRBV3-1 (or the pseudogene TRBV3-2), the J gene TRBJ1-1; D is possibly TRBD1 (5 bases). Germline V gene data show CDR1 as LGHDT and CDR2 as YNNKEL (reference sequence). The V gene lost 0 bases and the J gene lost 1 base, with 6 bases spanning the gap. CDR3 size: 14 residues. CDR3 protein: CASSQDRANTEAFF. The CDR3 DNA reads TGTGCCAGCAGCCAAGACAGGGCGAACACTGAAGCTTTCTTT.

The chain is built from TRBV6-5 and TRBJ2-2; no definite D call. Trimming removed 6 bases from V and 3 bases from J, with 14 bases in between. This CDR3 region has 15 residues. Germline-derived CDR1 and CDR2 are MNHEY and SVGAGI. The CDR3 DNA sequence: TGTGCCAGCAGACCCGAACAGTTATACACCGGGGAGCTGTTTTTT. Translated: CASRPEQLYTGELFF.

This chain joins TRBV10-2 and TRBJ2-7; tentative D call: TRBD1 (5 bases). This CDR3 contains 16 residues. Looked up from germline, CDR1 is WSHSY and CDR2 is SAAADI. The germline V and J ends were trimmed by 2 bases and 1 base, with 15 bases remaining between them. Here the CDR3 DNA reads TGCGCCAGCAGTGAGGCGAGGACACCGGATTCCTACGAGCAGTACTTC. This sequence encodes CASSEARTPDSYEQYF.

This clone was detected a few times. The chain carries TRBV5-1 and TRBJ2-7; weak D call: TRBD2 (5 bases). CDR1 and CDR2 (germline): SGHRS, YFSETQ. Trimming shortened V by 0 bases and J by 5 bases, and 12 bases separated the two germline ends. CDR3 length: 14 residues. The CDR3 here is CASSLAGEGDEQYV. The CDR3 DNA sequence: TGCGCCAGCAGCTTGGCCGGTGAGGGAGACGAGCAGTACGTC.

The chain employs TRBV5-1 and TRBJ1-3; D remains unclear. CDR1 and CDR2 (germline): SGHRS, YFSETQ. The length of the CDR3 is 15 residues. With 4 bases removed from V and 4 bases from J, the gap between germline ends came to 15 bases. The DNA of the CDR3 is TGCGCCAGCAGCCCTGAGGGCTCTTCGGGAAACACCATATATTTT. Amino acid sequence: CASSPEGSSGNTIYF.